The 28 T cell receptor beta chains in this list originate from one sample, sequenced in a study of T cell repertoires in cytomegalovirus infection. No antigen is known for these receptors. One entry per CDR3 protein results from TCRdb running MiXCR on the reads. In the table there are 6,500 to 9,500 distinct CDR3 sequences, around 50% of which are singletons. Sequenced input: PBMCs, sequenced either directly or after in vitro stimulation (not recorded which). The receptors come from a human donor in good health (CMV status not recorded). Some clones in this sample may be carry-over from other donors' samples.

Comments on this clonotype: The conserved phenylalanine or tryptophan is not found at the CDR3 terminus, so this likely reflects a read error. This chain connects TRBV20-1 to TRBJ2-7; TRBD2 might be the D (6 bases). The CDR3 has 15 amino acids. In germline, CDR1 is DFQATT, CDR2 SNEGSKA (reference sequence). The germline V and J ends were trimmed by 8 bases and 0 bases, with 20 bases remaining between them. CDR3 DNA sequence: TGCAGTTCTCGAGGGTGGGAGGTCCTCTCCTACGAGCAGTACATC. Protein: CSSRGWEVLSYEQYI.

The chain is built from TRBV19 and TRBJ1-5; D is unclear. Germline V CDR1 and CDR2: LNHDA, SQIVND (reference sequence). V was pared by 1 base and J by 5 bases, with 18 bases between. The CDR3 runs 17 residues. DNA of the CDR3: TGTGCCAGTAGTATAGGGGTACGCCTCTACGATCATCAGCCCCAGCATTTT. It codes for CASSIGVRLYDHQPQHF.

The chain is built from TRBV6-5 and TRBJ1-1, with 8 nucleotides matching TRBD1. Germline lookup yields CDR1 MNHEY and CDR2 SVGAGI. The J segment lost 3 bases and the V segment lost 5 bases, leaving 5 bases of the junction unmatched. The CDR3 extends over 14 amino acids. The CDR3: CASSLKTGDTEAFF. CDR3 nucleotides: TGTGCCAGCAGTCTTAAGACAGGGGACACTGAAGCTTTCTTT.

This chain links TRBV12-5 with TRBJ2-1, with D unresolved. Germline CDR1 reads LGHNT; CDR2 reads FRNRAP. The CDR3 sequence is 19 residues long. The V gene lost 0 bases and the J gene lost 14 bases, with 32 bases spanning the gap. The CDR3 region is CASGLVSVIVAVPSPEKFF. In nucleotides, the CDR3 is TGTGCTAGTGGTTTGGTATCGGTAATAGTGGCCGTCCCCTCCCCGGAGAAGTTCTTC.

This clonotype was detected a few times. The V call is TRBV27, the J call TRBJ1-6; a weak D match, TRBD1 (5 bases). Per germline, CDR1 MNHEY and CDR2 SMNVEV (reference sequence). This CDR3 has 14 residues. V was clipped by 2 bases and J by 7 bases, with 9 bases between them. The CDR3 coding sequence is TGTGCCAGCAGTTTAAACAGGTCAAATTCACCCCTCCACTTT. Encoded protein: CASSLNRSNSPLHF.

This sequence joins TRBV12-3 or TRBV12-4 and TRBJ1-3; a possible D gene is TRBD1 (5 bases). Trimming cost V 4 bases and J 0 bases, with 16 bases left between them. The CDR3 has 17 amino acids. CDR3 nucleotide sequence: TGTGCCAGCAGTTCCCGGCGGGGGGGAGACTCTGGAAACACCATATATTTT. This sequence encodes CASSSRRGGDSGNTIYF.

The V gene is TRBV10-3, the J gene TRBJ2-3, with a possible D match to TRBD2 (6 bases). The V gene lost 6 bases and the J gene lost 0 bases, with 10 bases spanning the gap. Germline CDR1 and CDR2: ENHRY and SYGVKD. The CDR3 contains 14 residues. This CDR3 reads CAIRAGTSTDTQYF. CDR3 bases: TGTGCCATCAGGGCCGGGACTAGCACAGATACGCAGTATTTT.

The chain employs TRBV28 and TRBJ1-1, with 7 bases lining up with TRBD1. The CDR3 covers 13 residues. J was trimmed by 7 bases and V by 6 bases; bases with no gene match: 8. Germline V gene data show CDR1 as MDHEN and CDR2 as SYDVKM. The CDR3 loop is CASSSLGTDEAFF. The CDR3 DNA sequence: TGTGCCAGCAGCAGTTTAGGGACAGATGAAGCTTTCTTT.

This clonotype was seen many times. This chain links TRBV10-3 with TRBJ1-2; TRBD1 might be the D (5 bases). Germline V gene data show CDR1 as ENHRY and CDR2 as SYGVKD. The CDR3 runs to 15 residues. The V and J ends lost 7 bases and 4 bases respectively, with 19 bases between them. CDR3 in amino acids: CAINHRRTGPYGYTF. In DNA form, the CDR3 reads TGTGCCATCAACCACCGACGCACAGGCCCCTATGGCTACACCTTC.

Many counts were recorded for this clonotype. The J gene is TRBJ1-1, the V gene TRBV19, with unresolved D. Looked up from germline, CDR1 is LNHDA and CDR2 is SQIVND (reference sequence). Trimming stripped 7 bases from V and 4 bases from J, with 7 bases between. The CDR3 loop spans 11 amino acids. The CDR3 sequence is CASIGGTEAFF. In DNA, the CDR3 is TGTGCCAGTATCGGTGGCACTGAAGCTTTCTTT.

In the case of this clonotype: Germline and junction disagree at one end, which may indicate a read error. The chain employs TRBV27 and TRBJ2-3; no reliable D call. The germline gives CDR1 MNHEY, CDR2 SMNVEV (reference sequence). This CDR3 region has 16 residues. CDR3 in DNA: TGTGCCAGCAGTCTATCCCCAGCCGGGAGCACAGATACGCAGTATTTT. Amino acids: CASSLSPAGSTDTQYF.

This clonotype was counted ten times or more. The chain couples TRBV12-3 or TRBV12-4 to TRBJ2-3; D uncertain. The CDR3 is made up of 14 amino acids. Trimming pared 2 bases from V and 0 bases from J, leaving 6 bases between. The DNA for the CDR3 is TGTGCCAGCAGTTTATATGGGAGCACAGATACGCAGTATTTT. This encodes CASSLYGSTDTQYF.

This clonotype was counted a few times. The chain is built from TRBV7-2 and TRBJ1-2, with 7 bases fitting TRBD1. Germline-derived CDR1 and CDR2 are SGHTA and FQGNSA. This CDR3 has 19 residues. The CDR3 region has the DNA TGTGGCAGAGGCTTAGGGGACGTCACTCCGACAGGGTTGGGTAGTGGCTACACCTTC. Translated, it gives CGRGLGDVTPTGLGSGYTF. The full variable domain, its missing parts supplied by reference TRBV7-2 and TRBJ1-2, is GAGVSQSPSNKVTEKGKDVELRCDPISGHTALYWYRQSLGQGLEFLIYFQGNSAPDKSGLPSDRFSAERTGGSVSTLTIQRTQQEDSAVYLCGRGLGDVTPTGLGSGYTFGSGTRLTVV.

The chain employs TRBV6-6 and TRBJ2-7, with 7 nucleotides matching TRBD1. Germline V lookup: CDR1 MNHNY, CDR2 SVGAGI (reference sequence). J was trimmed by 6 bases and V by 6 bases; bases with no gene match: 8. CDR3 length equals 13 residues. The CDR3 bases are TGTGCCAGCAGCTTGACAGGGATAAGCGAGCAGTACTTC. Its protein product is CASSLTGISEQYF.

The chain employs TRBV12-5 and TRBJ2-1; D perhaps matches TRBD1 (5 bases). Germline loops: CDR1 LGHNT, CDR2 FRNRAP. Deletions cut 0 bases from V and 15 bases from J, with 33 bases between. CDR3 size: 19 residues. The CDR3 bases are TGTGCTAGTGGTTTGGTATCGGTAATAGGGGCCGTCCCCTACAAGGCTCCGTTCTTC. It yields the protein CASGLVSVIGAVPYKAPFF.

This clonotype was detected a few times. A read error is possible here, since a much larger clone lies one base away. J is TRBJ2-5 and V is TRBV29-1; D could derive from TRBD1 or TRBD2 (6 bases each). The CDR3 is 14 amino acids. From germline, CDR1 is SQVTM and CDR2 ANQGSEA. The CDR3 DNA reads TGCAGCGGGATTTCATGGGGGGCCGGAGAGACCCAGCACTTC. It codes for CSGISWGAGETQHF.

The table lists this clonotype with many counts. V gene TRBV20-1 combines with J gene TRBJ2-1; TRBD2 agrees at 13 bases. Germline V lookup: CDR1 DFQATT, CDR2 SNEGSKA (reference sequence). The CDR3 runs 14 residues. CDR3 sequence: CSLTAGLAGNEQFF. The CDR3 nucleotides read TGCAGCCTCACCGCGGGACTAGCGGGAAATGAGCAGTTCTTC.

This CDR3 is CASSSMVAGRTEAFF. The CDR3 DNA sequence: TGTGCCAGCAGCTCCATGGTGGCAGGGAGAACTGAAGCTTTCTTT. V and J are TRBV7-9 and TRBJ1-1; maybe TRBD1 (5 bases). The CDR3 length is 15 residues. The V and J ends lost 4 bases and 5 bases respectively, with 17 bases between them. Germline-derived CDR1 and CDR2 are SEHNR and FQNEAQ (reference sequence).

To note about this clonotype: Since a much larger clone is just one base distant, this may be a read error. This likely comes from a read error, as the CDR3 has no conserved phenylalanine or tryptophan at its end. The chain employs TRBV12-3 or TRBV12-4 and TRBJ2-1; D uncertain. The CDR3 has 15 residues. V was shortened by 5 bases and J by 2 bases, with 13 bases between the two germline ends. CDR3 nucleotides: TGTGCCAGCAGTCCCCTCCCGGCAACCTACAATGAGCAGTTCTTA. This gives the protein CASSPLPATYNEQFL.

This clonotype showed up just once. The chain carries TRBV7-2 and TRBJ1-1; tentative D call: TRBD1 (5 bases). The CDR3 contains 14 residues. CDR1 SGHTA and CDR2 FQGNSA come from the germline V gene. Trimming took 0 bases from V and 4 from J, leaving 9 bases between them. The chain's CDR3 is CASSLARGRTEAFF. As DNA, the CDR3 is TGTGCCAGCAGCTTAGCGAGGGGCCGCACTGAAGCTTTCTTT.

J is TRBJ2-1 and V is TRBV7-3; the match to TRBD2 covers 7 bases. The V gene end was trimmed by 5 bases and the J gene end by 4 bases; junction bases not matched to a gene: 11. Germline V gene lookup returns CDR1 SGHTA and CDR2 FQGTGA. CDR3 length: 16 amino acids. The CDR3 sequence: CASSPGGSILYNEQFF. The DNA for the CDR3 is TGTGCCAGCAGCCCCGGCGGGAGCATTCTGTACAATGAGCAGTTCTTC.

As regards this clonotype: The CDR3 does not end in the conserved phenylalanine or tryptophan, so this is likely a read error. It is unclear where the CDR3 begins or ends on the DNA, so no DNA is shown, and the CDR3 is as TCRdb lists it. This sequence joins TRBV12-3 or TRBV12-4 and TRBJ1-1; the DNA was not compared with TRBD1, the D call given in the table. The CDR3 totals 16 residues, both ends included. The CDR3 is CASSLMVSKQGTEAVL.

This clonotype was counted many times. This chain joins TRBV7-2 and TRBJ1-2, with 8 nucleotides matching TRBD1. The CDR3 consists of 15 residues. Germline-derived CDR1 and CDR2 are SGHTA and FQGNSA. J was trimmed by 2 bases and V by 4 bases; bases with no gene match: 6. The CDR3 DNA reads TGTGCCAGCAGCTCATGGACAGGGACAAACTATGGCTACACCTTC. Its translation is CASSSWTGTNYGYTF.

CDR3 protein: CDTVLLQGTNQPQHF. In DNA, the CDR3 is TGTGACACAGTCCTCCTACAGGGGACCAATCAGCCCCAGCATTTT. The rearrangement joins TRBV6-5 to TRBJ1-5, with TRBD1 identical over 7 bases. Germline-derived CDR1 and CDR2 are MNHEY and SVGAGI. CDR3 length: 15 amino acids.

This chain links TRBV28 with TRBJ1-1; the D is unclear. The CDR3 runs to 15 residues. V lost 10 bases and J 0 bases, leaving 18 bases between the germline ends. Germline-derived CDR1 and CDR2 are MDHEN and SYDVKM. The CDR3 protein is CAIGLRQTVNTEAFF. CDR3 nucleotide sequence: TGTGCCATCGGTTTACGTCAAACAGTGAACACTGAAGCTTTCTTT.

J is TRBJ2-7 and V is TRBV28; either TRBD1 or TRBD2 may supply D (7 bases each). Per the germline V gene, CDR1 is MDHEN and CDR2 is SYDVKM. This CDR3 comprises 14 residues. V was trimmed by 8 bases and J by 0 bases, leaving 14 bases between them. The CDR3 DNA reads as TGTGCCAGCGGGGGGGACAGCGGCTCCTACGAGCAGTACTTC. It specifies CASGGDSGSYEQYF.

Note on this clonotype: As the CDR3 is not closed by the conserved phenylalanine or tryptophan, this likely results from a read error. The DNA is left out, because the CDR3 cannot be placed on it with certainty; the CDR3 is given as TCRdb lists it. This chain links TRBV7-4 with TRBJ2-1; TRBD2 was called by the table and not checked on the DNA. The CDR3 is 14 residues long, ends included. The germline CDR1 and CDR2 sequences are SGHVT and SQSDAQ. The CDR3 reads CASSFSGGPNEQLL.

A few counts support this clonotype. V gene TRBV18 combines with J gene TRBJ1-1, with D unclear. The V end lost 3 bases, the J end lost 1 base, and 9 bases lay between the germline ends. CDR3 length: 14 residues. Per germline, CDR1 KGHSH and CDR2 LQKENI. In nucleotides, the CDR3 is TGTGCCAGCTCACCGAATGTTGAGAACACTGAAGCTTTCTTT. Residues: CASSPNVENTEAFF.